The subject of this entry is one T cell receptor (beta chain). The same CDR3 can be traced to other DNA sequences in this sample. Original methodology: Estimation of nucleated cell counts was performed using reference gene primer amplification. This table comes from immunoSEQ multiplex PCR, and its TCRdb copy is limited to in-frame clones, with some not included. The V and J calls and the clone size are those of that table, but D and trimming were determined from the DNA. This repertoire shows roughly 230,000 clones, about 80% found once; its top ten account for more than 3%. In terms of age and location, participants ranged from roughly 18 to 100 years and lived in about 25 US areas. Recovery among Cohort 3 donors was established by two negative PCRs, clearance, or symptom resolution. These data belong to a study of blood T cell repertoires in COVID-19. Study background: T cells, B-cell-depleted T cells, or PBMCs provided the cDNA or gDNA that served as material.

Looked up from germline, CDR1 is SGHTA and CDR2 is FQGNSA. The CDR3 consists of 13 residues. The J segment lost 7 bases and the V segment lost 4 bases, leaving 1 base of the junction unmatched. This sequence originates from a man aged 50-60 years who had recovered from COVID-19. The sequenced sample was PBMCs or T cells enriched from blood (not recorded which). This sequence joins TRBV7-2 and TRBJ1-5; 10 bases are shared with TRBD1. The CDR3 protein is CASSSDRGQPQHF. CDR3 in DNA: TGTGCCAGCAGCTCGGACAGGGGGCAGCCCCAGCATTTT.